This T cell receptor (beta chain) was sequenced during a study of blood T cell repertoires in COVID-19. Background on the study: COVID-19 samples, acute and convalescent, were from the United States, Italy and Spain. T cells, B-cell-depleted T cells, or PBMCs provided the cDNA or gDNA that served as material.

The CDR3 contains 15 residues. The germline V gene has CDR1 SGHRS and CDR2 YFSETQ. V gave up 2 bases and J gave up 2 bases; unmatched junction bases: 4. Per the study methods: Quantification of nucleated cells was approximated via reference gene primer amplification. Clones were sequenced by immunoSEQ multiplex PCR, and TCRdb holds only the in-frame ones, with some missing. V and J calls and clone size are given by that table; D and trimming were obtained from the DNA. The sample consists of over 120,000 clones, about 76% of them appearing once. The source is a human donor in a cohort sampled during active COVID-19. V and J are TRBV5-1 and TRBJ2-1; 7 positions match TRBD2. The sequencing sample was made of peripheral blood. The CDR3 DNA reads as TGCGCCAGCAGCTTAAGTGGACTAGCCTACAATGAGCAGTTCTTC. Translating gives CASSLSGLAYNEQFF.